In its sample, the clone carrying this T cell receptor beta chain was seen a few times. This table comes from immunoSEQ multiplex PCR, and its TCRdb copy is limited to in-frame clones, with some not included. Of around 100,000 clones listed, around four fifths were seen once; the top ten hold 0.99%. This specimen belongs to a study of T cell clones after liver transplantation. Across the whole study: TCRbeta sequencing after a pre-transplant mixed lymphocyte reaction identified graft-donor-reactive clones, later tracked in post-transplant blood.

Germline V CDR1 and CDR2: SGHTA, FQGNSA. Trimming took 3 bases from V and 8 from J; bases not matched to a gene: 12. The CDR3 totals 16 residues. This chain uses TRBV7-2 with TRBJ1-2; the match to TRBD1 covers 10 bases. Sequences were derived from CD4+ T cells from blood, sampled before liver transplant. This clonotype was obtained from a human donor who received a liver transplant. The CDR3, as DNA: TGTGCCAGCAGCTTTGCCGGCCTCGACAGGGGGCGAGGCTACACCTTC. This codes for CASSFAGLDRGRGYTF. Together with reference TRBV7-2 and TRBJ1-2, the CDR3 gives the full variable domain: GAGVSQSPSNKVTEKGKDVELRCDPISGHTALYWYRQSLGQGLEFLIYFQGNSAPDKSGLPSDRFSAERTGGSVSTLTIQRTQQEDSAVYLCASSFAGLDRGRGYTFGSGTRLTVV.